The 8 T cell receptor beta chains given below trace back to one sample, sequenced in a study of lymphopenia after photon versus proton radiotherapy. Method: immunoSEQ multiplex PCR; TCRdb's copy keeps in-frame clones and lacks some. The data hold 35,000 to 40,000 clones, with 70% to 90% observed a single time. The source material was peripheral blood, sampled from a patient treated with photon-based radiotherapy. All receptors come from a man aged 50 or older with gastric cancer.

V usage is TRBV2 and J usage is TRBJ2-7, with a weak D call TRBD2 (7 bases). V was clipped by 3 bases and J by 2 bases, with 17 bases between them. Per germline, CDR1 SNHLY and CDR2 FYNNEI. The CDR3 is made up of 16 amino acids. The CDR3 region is CASSEGYGGRAYEQYF. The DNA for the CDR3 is TGTGCCAGCAGTGAGGGATACGGGGGGCGCGCCTACGAGCAGTACTTC.

CDR3: CASSVEAGTPSSYNEQFF. The DNA for the CDR3 is TGTGCCAGCAGCGTAGAAGCGGGGACACCGAGCTCCTACAATGAGCAGTTCTTC. The chain couples TRBV9 to TRBJ2-1; perhaps TRBD2 as D (7 bases). The germline gives CDR1 SGDLS, CDR2 YYNGEE. The V end lost 0 bases, the J end lost 0 bases, and 16 bases lay between the germline ends. The CDR3 runs to 18 residues.

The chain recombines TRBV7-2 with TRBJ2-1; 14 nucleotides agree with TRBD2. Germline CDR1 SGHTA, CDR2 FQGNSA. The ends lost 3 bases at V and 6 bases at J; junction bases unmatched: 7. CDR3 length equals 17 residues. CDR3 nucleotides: TGTGCCAGCAGCTTGGGACTAGCGGGAGAAGGGGCCAATGAGCAGTTCTTC. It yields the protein CASSLGLAGEGANEQFF.

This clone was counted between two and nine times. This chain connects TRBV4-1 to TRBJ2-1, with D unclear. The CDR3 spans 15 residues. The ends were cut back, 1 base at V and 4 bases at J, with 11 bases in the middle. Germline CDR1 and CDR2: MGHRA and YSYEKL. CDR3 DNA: TGCGCCAGCAGCCAAGGACGAATAGAATACAATGAGCAGTTCTTC. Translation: CASSQGRIEYNEQFF.

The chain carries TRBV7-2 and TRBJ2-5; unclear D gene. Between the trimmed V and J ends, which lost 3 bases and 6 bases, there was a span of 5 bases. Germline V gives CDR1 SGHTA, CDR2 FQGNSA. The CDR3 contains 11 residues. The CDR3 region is CASSFSQTQYF. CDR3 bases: TGTGCCAGCAGCTTTTCCCAGACCCAGTACTTC. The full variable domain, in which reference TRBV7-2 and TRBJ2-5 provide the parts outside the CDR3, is GAGVSQSPSNKVTEKGKDVELRCDPISGHTALYWYRQSLGQGLEFLIYFQGNSAPDKSGLPSDRFSAERTGGSVSTLTIQRTQQEDSAVYLCASSFSQTQYFGPGTRLLVL.

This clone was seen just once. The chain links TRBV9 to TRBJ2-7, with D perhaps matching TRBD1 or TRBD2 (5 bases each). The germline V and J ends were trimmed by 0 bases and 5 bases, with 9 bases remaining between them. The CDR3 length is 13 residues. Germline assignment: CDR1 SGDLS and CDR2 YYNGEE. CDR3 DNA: TGTGCCAGCAGCGTAGGAGAGGGGCACGAGCAGTACTTC. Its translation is CASSVGEGHEQYF.

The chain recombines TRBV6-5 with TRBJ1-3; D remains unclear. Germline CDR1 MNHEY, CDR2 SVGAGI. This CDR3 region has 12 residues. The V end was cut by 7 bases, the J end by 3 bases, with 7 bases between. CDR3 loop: CASTSSGNTIYF. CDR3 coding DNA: TGTGCCAGCACCTCGAGTGGAAACACCATATATTTT.

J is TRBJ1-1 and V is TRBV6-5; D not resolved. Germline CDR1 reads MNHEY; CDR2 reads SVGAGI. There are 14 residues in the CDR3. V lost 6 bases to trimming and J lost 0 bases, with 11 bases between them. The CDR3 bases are TGTGCCAGCAGCCGGGCGGACCTGAACACTGAAGCTTTCTTT. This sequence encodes CASSRADLNTEAFF.